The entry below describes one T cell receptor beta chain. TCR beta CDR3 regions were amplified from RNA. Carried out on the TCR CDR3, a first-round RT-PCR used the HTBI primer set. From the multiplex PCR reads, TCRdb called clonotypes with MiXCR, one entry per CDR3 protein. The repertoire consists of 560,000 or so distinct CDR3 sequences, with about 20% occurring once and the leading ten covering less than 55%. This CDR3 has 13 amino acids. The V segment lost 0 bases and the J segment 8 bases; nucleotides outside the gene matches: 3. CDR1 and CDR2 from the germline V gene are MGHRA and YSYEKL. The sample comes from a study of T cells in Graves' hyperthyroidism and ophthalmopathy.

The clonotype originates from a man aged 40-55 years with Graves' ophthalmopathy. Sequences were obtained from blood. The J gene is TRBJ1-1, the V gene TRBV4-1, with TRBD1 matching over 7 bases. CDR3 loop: CASSQEQGQEAFF. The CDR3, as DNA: TGCGCCAGCAGCCAAGAACAGGGGCAGGAAGCTTTCTTT.